These 27 T cell receptor beta chains originate from one sample sequenced in a study of shared clonotypes between healthy human individuals. The method was immunoSEQ multiplex PCR; TCRdb's version includes in-frame clones alone and lacks a portion of them. This sample has about 79,000 clones; 60% to 80% occur once, and the top ten carry around 50%. The specimen sequenced was memory CD8+ T cells sorted from blood. Subset of the sample: CD45RO+ cells pooled with CCR7-negative TemRA cells. The source is a man aged 25-45 years in good health.

The chain has TRBV4-2 and TRBJ1-5; a weak D match, TRBD1 (5 bases). The germline CDR1 and CDR2 sequences are LGHNA and YNFKEQ. V was clipped by 0 bases and J by 5 bases, with 8 bases between them. This CDR3 is built from 14 residues. CDR3 sequence reads: CASSQEGDDQPQHF. Written as DNA, the CDR3 is TGTGCCAGCAGCCAAGAGGGGGACGATCAGCCCCAGCATTTT.

V and J are TRBV9 and TRBJ1-5, with a weak D call TRBD1 (6 bases). This CDR3 has 13 amino acids. Trimming stripped 2 bases from V and 4 bases from J, with 7 bases between. Per germline, CDR1 SGDLS and CDR2 YYNGEE. The DNA of the CDR3 is TGTGCCAGCAGCGTGGGGGCGAATCAGCCCCAGCATTTT. Its translation is CASSVGANQPQHF.

The chain has TRBV28 and TRBJ2-3; no clear D. The length of the CDR3 is 15 residues. The V end lost 7 bases, the J end lost 6 bases, and 20 bases lay between the germline ends. The germline CDR1 and CDR2 sequences are MDHEN and SYDVKM. Written as DNA, the CDR3 is TGTGCCAGCACCTCAACGGCCAGCCAGGACGATACGCAGTATTTT. Its translation: CASTSTASQDDTQYF.

This clone was seen only a few times. V usage is TRBV5-6 and J usage is TRBJ2-3; no clear D. The length of the CDR3 is 12 residues. V lost 4 bases to trimming and J lost 4 bases, with 7 bases between them. The germline CDR1 and CDR2 sequences are SGHDT and YYEEEE. The chain's CDR3 is CASSLGSDTQYF. Here the CDR3 DNA reads TGTGCCAGCAGCCTGGGCTCAGATACGCAGTATTTT.

This clone was observed a handful of times. The J gene is TRBJ2-1, the V gene TRBV5-6; 10 bases match TRBD2. Germline V gives CDR1 SGHDT, CDR2 YYEEEE. The CDR3 spans 18 residues. Trimming cost V 1 base and J 8 bases; bases outside gene matches: 15. CDR3 sequence reads: CASSLFTGASGSLYEQFF. CDR3 DNA: TGTGCCAGCAGCTTGTTTACTGGGGCTAGCGGGAGTCTCTATGAGCAGTTCTTC.

The chain has TRBV28 and TRBJ1-2; no firm D call. From germline, CDR1 is MDHEN and CDR2 SYDVKM. Trimming left V 2 bases short and J 1 base short, with 14 bases between. CDR3 length: 16 residues. As DNA, the CDR3 is TGTGCCAGCAGTTTACTCTGGGAAGGTTATAACTATGGCTACACCTTC. It translates to CASSLLWEGYNYGYTF.

The chain links TRBV28 to TRBJ2-7, with a weak D call TRBD1 (6 bases). The CDR3 sequence is 15 residues long. Germline V gene lookup returns CDR1 MDHEN and CDR2 SYDVKM. Trimming removed 4 bases from V and 2 bases from J, with 15 bases in between. In DNA, the CDR3 is TGTGCCAGCAGTTCAAGGGCACAGGGCGCCTACGAGCAGTACTTC. Its translation: CASSSRAQGAYEQYF.

The chain combines TRBV6-6 with TRBJ1-2; D is ambiguous. V was trimmed by 5 bases and J by 2 bases, leaving 9 bases between them. CDR1 is MNHNY, CDR2 SVGAGI, per germline (reference sequence). The CDR3 sequence is 13 residues long. CDR3 nucleotides: TGTGCCAGCAGTCCCCAGGAAAACTATGGCTACACCTTC. Translating gives CASSPQENYGYTF.

The V call is TRBV4-3, the J call TRBJ2-1; weak D call: TRBD1 (5 bases). Germline V CDR1 and CDR2: LGHNA, YSLEER. Trimming pared 1 base from V and 8 bases from J, leaving 18 bases between. The CDR3 is made up of 16 amino acids. The CDR3 here is CASSQVLTDTAYEQFF. CDR3 nucleotides: TGCGCCAGCAGCCAAGTATTGACAGACACCGCCTATGAGCAGTTCTTC.

This rearrangement joins TRBV19 to TRBJ2-1, with 14 bases that match TRBD2. Losses at the gene ends were 5 bases for V and 7 bases for J; bases not matched to a gene: 4. Germline V gene data show CDR1 as LNHDA and CDR2 as SQIVND (reference sequence). This CDR3 is 15 amino acids long. The CDR3 loop reads CASSGGLAGVNEQFF. The DNA of the CDR3 is TGTGCCAGTAGTGGGGGACTAGCGGGAGTAAATGAGCAGTTCTTC. The variable domain in full, with the rest retrieved from reference TRBV19 and TRBJ2-1, is DGGITQSPKYLFRKEGQNVTLSCEQNLNHDAMYWYRQDPGQGLRLIYYSQIVNDFQKGDIAEGYSVSREKKESFPLTVTSAQKNPTAFYLCASSGGLAGVNEQFFGPGTRLTVL.

The chain links TRBV6-4 to TRBJ2-2, with 7 bases that match TRBD1. Germline-derived CDR1 and CDR2 are MRHNA and SNTAGT. J was trimmed by 6 bases and V by 6 bases; bases with no gene match: 10. This CDR3 comprises 15 residues. CDR3 coding DNA: TGTGCCAGCAGCGAGGACAGGCAATCCCCCGGGGAGCTGTTTTTT. Residues: CASSEDRQSPGELFF.

This clone was seen more than once but under ten times. This sequence joins TRBV10-3 and TRBJ2-7; weak D call: TRBD2 (5 bases). V was pared by 0 bases and J by 3 bases, with 9 bases between. The CDR3 contains 14 residues. CDR1 and CDR2 from the germline V gene are ENHRY and SYGVKD. The CDR3 DNA sequence: TGTGCCATCAGTGAGTCGGACGGGAACTACGAGCAGTACTTC. The encoded protein is CAISESDGNYEQYF.

The CDR3 is CASSLGDRGRLNTEAFF. For the CDR3, the DNA is TGTGCCAGCAGCTTAGGTGACAGGGGGCGGCTGAACACTGAAGCTTTCTTT. V gene TRBV11-3 combines with J gene TRBJ1-1, with TRBD1 identical over 10 bases. The length of the CDR3 is 17 residues. V was pared by 1 base and J by 0 bases, with 5 bases of the junction left unmatched. Germline CDR1 is SGHNT and CDR2 is YENEEA.

The CDR3 nucleotides are TGTGCCAGTGTAGAAGCTTATGGCTACACCTTC. This sequence encodes CASVEAYGYTF. V and J are TRBV6-5 and TRBJ1-2; D gene unclear. CDR3 size: 11 residues. The V and J ends lost 9 bases and 5 bases respectively, with 10 bases between them. Germline lookup yields CDR1 MNHEY and CDR2 SVGAGI.

The chain couples TRBV7-9 to TRBJ1-2; perhaps TRBD1 as D (6 bases). Between the trimmed V and J ends, which lost 1 base and 8 bases, there was a span of 11 bases. The CDR3 length is 13 residues. CDR1 is SEHNR and CDR2 is FQNEAQ in the germline V gene (reference sequence). This chain's CDR3 is CASSLVNRDGYTF. The CDR3 coding sequence is TGTGCCAGCAGCTTAGTAAACAGGGACGGCTACACCTTC.

The V call is TRBV29-1, the J call TRBJ1-1; D is unresolved. Looked up from germline, CDR1 is SQVTM and CDR2 is ANQGSEA. The CDR3 runs 13 residues. The ends were cut back, 4 bases at V and 2 bases at J, with 11 bases in the middle. In DNA form, the CDR3 reads TGCAGCGTTGTTCTCGCAGATAACACTGAAGCTTTCTTT. It codes for CSVVLADNTEAFF.

The rearrangement joins TRBV4-1 to TRBJ2-1; D is perhaps TRBD2 (7 bases). The CDR3 runs 17 residues. Trimming cost V 0 bases and J 2 bases, with 14 bases left between them. Germline V gene sequence: CDR1 MGHRA, CDR2 YSYEKL. CDR3 bases: TGCGCCAGCAGCCAAGATTGGGGAGGGGGGCCCTACAATGAGCAGTTCTTC. It is translated as CASSQDWGGGPYNEQFF.

This chain joins TRBV5-1 and TRBJ2-5, with 9 positions matching TRBD2. The CDR3 consists of 15 residues. V lost 4 bases to trimming and J lost 2 bases; unmatched junction nucleotides: 6. Germline V gene lookup returns CDR1 SGHRS and CDR2 YFSETQ. CDR3 residues: CASSLLLAGQETQYF. The DNA of the CDR3 is TGCGCCAGCAGCCTTCTGCTAGCGGGACAAGAGACCCAGTACTTC.

V gene TRBV4-1 combines with J gene TRBJ2-5; no firm D call. This CDR3 is 15 amino acids long. The V end lost 0 bases, the J end lost 5 bases, and 13 bases lay between the germline ends. Germline V gene sequence: CDR1 MGHRA, CDR2 YSYEKL. CDR3 in amino acids: CASSQDGSEGETQYF. The DNA of the CDR3 is TGCGCCAGCAGCCAAGACGGATCTGAAGGGGAGACCCAGTACTTC.

A single count supports this clone. The chain has TRBV28 and TRBJ1-4; the D gene is possibly TRBD1 (5 bases). CDR3 length equals 16 residues. V lost 6 bases, J lost 0 bases, and 14 bases lay in between. CDR1 is MDHEN and CDR2 is SYDVKM in the germline V gene. In DNA, the CDR3 is TGTGCCAGCAGACTCCGGGACCTTGCAACTAATGAAAAACTGTTTTTT. Amino acid sequence: CASRLRDLATNEKLFF.

J is TRBJ2-3 and V is TRBV2, with 14 bases matching TRBD2. With 8 bases clipped from V and 0 bases from J, the junction kept 7 bases outside the gene matches. The germline CDR1 and CDR2 sequences are SNHLY and FYNNEI. CDR3 length: 17 amino acids. CDR3 region: CASSGTSGSRSTDTQYF. In nucleotides, the CDR3 is TGTGCCAGCTCCGGGACTAGCGGGAGCCGAAGCACAGATACGCAGTATTTT.

The chain recombines TRBV9 with TRBJ1-1; D unresolved. Germline CDR1 SGDLS, CDR2 YYNGEE. The CDR3 covers 14 residues. The V end lost 3 bases, the J end lost 5 bases, and 14 bases lay between the germline ends. The CDR3 region is CASSDEGSRTEAFF. For the CDR3, the DNA is TGTGCCAGCAGCGATGAGGGTTCGAGAACTGAAGCTTTCTTT.

The chain uses TRBV6-6 and TRBJ2-1; 11 bases agree with TRBD2. Trimming took 4 bases from V and 2 from J; bases not matched to a gene: 1. The germline gives CDR1 MNHNY, CDR2 SVGAGI (reference sequence). This CDR3 has 15 residues. The CDR3 DNA reads as TGTGCCAGCAGTTCTAGCGGGAGGCCCTACAATGAGCAGTTCTTC. It codes for CASSSSGRPYNEQFF.

The J gene is TRBJ2-5, the V gene TRBV4-1; 11 positions agree with TRBD1. The germline CDR1 and CDR2 sequences are MGHRA and YSYEKL. Losses at the gene ends were 4 bases for V and 4 bases for J; bases not matched to a gene: 8. CDR3 size: 16 residues. This chain's CDR3 is CASSRRLGTGGETQYF. CDR3 nucleotide sequence: TGCGCCAGCAGCCGCCGTTTAGGGACAGGGGGAGAGACCCAGTACTTC.

The chain links TRBV7-2 to TRBJ2-3; D gene uncertain. Trimming pared 0 bases from V and 3 bases from J, leaving 4 bases between. Germline-derived CDR1 and CDR2 are SGHTA and FQGNSA. This CDR3 comprises 13 residues. CDR3 sequence reads: CASSLAPTDTQYF. The CDR3 region has the DNA TGTGCCAGCAGCTTAGCGCCTACAGATACGCAGTATTTT.

This clone was recorded many times. Other DNA sequences of this sample code for an identical CDR3. The rearrangement links TRBV10-2 to TRBJ1-5; no clear D. This CDR3 is built from 12 residues. V lost 4 bases to trimming and J lost 0 bases, with 1 base between them. CDR1 and CDR2 from the germline V gene are WSHSY and SAAADI. Written as DNA, the CDR3 is TGCGCCAGCAGTGTTAGCAATCAGCCCCAGCATTTT. It translates to CASSVSNQPQHF.

V is TRBV13 and J is TRBJ2-1, with 12 nucleotides matching TRBD2. Looked up from germline, CDR1 is PRHDT and CDR2 is FYEKMQ (reference sequence). This CDR3 spans 17 amino acids. V was clipped by 3 bases and J by 4 bases; unmatched bases: 7. DNA for the CDR3: TGTGCCAGCAGCTTCCCGGGACTAGCGGGTGGTTACAATGAGCAGTTCTTC. Amino acids: CASSFPGLAGGYNEQFF. The full variable domain, with the rest looked up from reference TRBV13 and TRBJ2-1, is AAGVIQSPRHLIKEKRETATLKCYPIPRHDTVYWYQQGPGQDPQFLISFYEKMQSDKGSIPDRFSAQQFSDYHSELNMSSLELGDSALYFCASSFPGLAGGYNEQFFGPGTRLTVL.